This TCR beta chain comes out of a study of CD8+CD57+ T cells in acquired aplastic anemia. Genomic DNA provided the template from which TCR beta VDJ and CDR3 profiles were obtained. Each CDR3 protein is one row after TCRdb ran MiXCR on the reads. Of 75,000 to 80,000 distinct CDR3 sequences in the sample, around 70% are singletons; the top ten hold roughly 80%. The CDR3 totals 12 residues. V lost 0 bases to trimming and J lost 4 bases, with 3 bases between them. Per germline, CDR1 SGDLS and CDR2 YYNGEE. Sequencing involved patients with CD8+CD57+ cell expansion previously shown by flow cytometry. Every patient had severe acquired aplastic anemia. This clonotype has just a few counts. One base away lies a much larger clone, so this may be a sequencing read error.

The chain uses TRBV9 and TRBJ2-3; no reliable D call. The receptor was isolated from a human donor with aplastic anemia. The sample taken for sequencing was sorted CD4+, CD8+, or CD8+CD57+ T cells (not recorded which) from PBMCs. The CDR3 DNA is TGTGCCAGCAGCGTAGAGCCAGATACGCAGTATTTT. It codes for CASSVEPDTQYF. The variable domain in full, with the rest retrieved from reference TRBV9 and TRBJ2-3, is DSGVTQTPKHLITATGQRVTLRCSPRSGDLSVYWYQQSLDQGLQFLIQYYNGEERAKGNILERFSAQQFPDLHSELNLSSLELGDSALYFCASSVEPDTQYFGPGTRLTVL.